One and the same sample provided the 24 T cell receptor beta chains below, sequenced in a study of T cell responses to AZD1222 COVID-19 vaccine. Libraries were prepared by immunoSEQ multiplex PCR; TCRdb keeps only in-frame clonotypes and omits some of them. The repertoire has fewer than 200,000 clones, 91% of them found once; the top ten carry about 1.9%. The sample here was peripheral blood, taken on day 0 of AZD1222 vaccination. The receptor set was obtained from an adult in good health.

V usage is TRBV7-9 and J usage is TRBJ2-7; D gene uncertain. V was pared by 5 bases and J by 0 bases, with 8 bases between. The CDR3 sequence is 13 residues long. CDR1 is SEHNR, CDR2 FQNEAQ, per germline (reference sequence). For the CDR3, the DNA is TGTGCCAGCAGCCCCGGGCCCTCCTACGAGCAGTACTTC. This sequence encodes CASSPGPSYEQYF.

The chain has TRBV19 and TRBJ2-1, with 11 positions matching TRBD2. With V trimmed by 5 bases and J by 4 bases, 7 bases remained unmatched. The CDR3 runs to 16 residues. Germline V CDR1 and CDR2: LNHDA, SQIVND (reference sequence). The CDR3 nucleotides read TGTGCCAGTAGTCCTCTAGCGGGAGGTTCTTACAATGAGCAGTTCTTC. It translates to CASSPLAGGSYNEQFF.

This clone was detected only a few times. J is TRBJ1-1 and V is TRBV5-4; TRBD1 agrees at 8 bases. The CDR3 is 17 amino acids. With V trimmed by 4 bases and J by 3 bases, 14 bases remained unmatched. The germline gives CDR1 SGHNT, CDR2 YYREEE (reference sequence). DNA of the CDR3: TGTGCCAGCAGCCCCAGAGGACAGGGCGTGAGGGACACTGAAGCTTTCTTT. This sequence encodes CASSPRGQGVRDTEAFF. Complete variable domain (other parts from reference TRBV5-4 and TRBJ1-1): ETGVTQSPTHLIKTRGQQVTLRCSSQSGHNTVSWYQQALGQGPQFIFQYYREEENGRGNFPPRFSGLQFPNYSSELNVNALELDDSALYLCASSPRGQGVRDTEAFFGQGTRLTVV.

The chain employs TRBV7-2 and TRBJ1-1; no definite D call. Germline lookup yields CDR1 SGHTA and CDR2 FQGNSA. Trimming removed 1 base at V and 1 base at J, with 7 bases between. The CDR3 has 14 amino acids. CDR3 region: CASSLGRANTEAFF. CDR3 DNA sequence: TGTGCCAGCAGCTTAGGTCGGGCGAACACTGAAGCTTTCTTT. Looking up the rest from reference TRBV7-2 and TRBJ1-1 gives the full variable domain: GAGVSQSPSNKVTEKGKDVELRCDPISGHTALYWYRQSLGQGLEFLIYFQGNSAPDKSGLPSDRFSAERTGGSVSTLTIQRTQQEDSAVYLCASSLGRANTEAFFGQGTRLTVV.

The V and J genes are TRBV30 and TRBJ2-1; D is undetermined. The CDR3 consists of 13 residues. Germline V gene data show CDR1 as GTSNPN and CDR2 as SVGIG (reference sequence). V lost 2 bases to trimming and J lost 7 bases, with 12 bases between them. The CDR3 sequence is CAWSRLSTNEQFF. The CDR3 nucleotides read TGTGCCTGGAGTAGGCTTAGTACGAATGAGCAGTTCTTC.

This chain joins TRBV4-1 and TRBJ2-1, with TRBD2 identical over 10 bases. The CDR3 is 16 amino acids. The ends lost 0 bases at V and 5 bases at J; junction bases unmatched: 4. Germline-derived CDR1 and CDR2 are MGHRA and YSYEKL. The DNA for the CDR3 is TGCGCCAGCAGCCAAGAGGGGACTAGCGTAAACAATGAGCAGTTCTTC. Protein product: CASSQEGTSVNNEQFF.

DNA of the CDR3: TGTGCCTGGATGGGGCAGAGTGGAAACACCATATATTTT. Residues: CAWMGQSGNTIYF. This rearrangement joins TRBV30 to TRBJ1-3; tentative D call: TRBD1 (5 bases). The CDR3 extends over 13 amino acids. Germline CDR1 and CDR2: GTSNPN and SVGIG (reference sequence). Between the trimmed V and J ends, which lost 4 bases and 3 bases, there was a span of 10 bases.

The chain couples TRBV5-1 to TRBJ2-1; tentatively, D is TRBD2 (6 bases). The germline CDR1 and CDR2 sequences are SGHRS and YFSETQ. The CDR3 consists of 14 residues. With 5 bases removed from V and 8 bases from J, the gap between germline ends came to 17 bases. The CDR3 region has the DNA TGCGCCAGCAGAGGGTCACTAGCCCGGGATGAGCAGTTCTTC. This translates into CASRGSLARDEQFF.

V gene TRBV5-8 combines with J gene TRBJ2-7; D is undetermined. Trimming took off 3 bases at V and 2 bases at J, with 12 bases between the two ends. The germline gives CDR1 SGHTS, CDR2 YDEGEE. The CDR3 loop spans 14 amino acids. CDR3 sequence reads: CASSSRSHPYEQYF. CDR3 nucleotide sequence: TGTGCCAGCAGCTCCCGGTCGCATCCCTACGAGCAGTACTTC.

The chain couples TRBV19 to TRBJ2-7; 9 bases are a match to TRBD1. The V segment lost 5 bases and the J segment 5 bases; nucleotides outside the gene matches: 13. Germline V lookup: CDR1 LNHDA, CDR2 SQIVND (reference sequence). The CDR3 contains 16 residues. CDR3 DNA sequence: TGTGCCAGTAGTCTTCTCACCGGGACAGGGTTCGACGAGCAGTACTTC. Translating it yields CASSLLTGTGFDEQYF.

This clone was found a few times. The chain employs TRBV28 and TRBJ1-4; D unresolved. This CDR3 region has 15 residues. Deletions cut 5 bases from V and 2 bases from J, with 12 bases between. Per the germline V gene, CDR1 is MDHEN and CDR2 is SYDVKM. The CDR3 is CASSREIGTNEKLFF. In DNA form, the CDR3 reads TGTGCCAGCAGTCGAGAAATAGGGACTAATGAAAAACTGTTTTTT.

The rearrangement uses TRBV9 and TRBJ1-1; weak D call: TRBD1 (6 bases). Germline V gene data show CDR1 as SGDLS and CDR2 as YYNGEE. V was cut by 4 bases and J by 4 bases, with 8 bases left in between. The CDR3 has 12 amino acids. CDR3 loop: CASSKGGTEAFF. As DNA, the CDR3 is TGTGCCAGCAGCAAGGGGGGCACTGAAGCTTTCTTT.

The rearrangement uses TRBV6-2 or TRBV6-3 and TRBJ1-5; D is undetermined. CDR3 length equals 15 residues. Germline assignment: CDR1 MNHEY and CDR2 SVGEGT. Trimming cost V 6 bases and J 3 bases, with 15 bases left between them. CDR3 region: CASSLGISYNQPQHF. The CDR3 bases are TGTGCCAGCAGCTTAGGGATCTCTTACAATCAGCCCCAGCATTTT.

This chain uses TRBV6-5 with TRBJ1-5; D is undetermined. V was pared by 0 bases and J by 5 bases, with 11 bases between. Germline CDR1 and CDR2: MNHEY and SVGAGI. This CDR3 spans 15 amino acids. CDR3 nucleotides: TGTGCCAGCAGTTACTCGTTTCCTGGGGATCAGCCCCAGCATTTT. It encodes CASSYSFPGDQPQHF.

The rearrangement uses TRBV13 and TRBJ1-1; D perhaps matches TRBD1 (5 bases). Trimming removed 4 bases at V and 1 base at J, with 19 bases between. CDR3 length: 17 amino acids. Per the germline V gene, CDR1 is PRHDT and CDR2 is FYEKMQ (reference sequence). CDR3 residues: CASSYQSITGENTEAFF. Here the CDR3 DNA reads TGTGCCAGCAGCTACCAATCGATCACAGGAGAGAACACTGAAGCTTTCTTT.

The rearrangement uses TRBV27 and TRBJ1-1, with D unclear. V lost 3 bases and J lost 4, with 9 bases in between. Germline assignment: CDR1 MNHEY and CDR2 SMNVEV (reference sequence). There are 13 residues in the CDR3. In nucleotides, the CDR3 is TGTGCCAGCAGTTTTGTAGTTGGCACTGAAGCTTTCTTT. Translation: CASSFVVGTEAFF.

The V gene is TRBV28, the J gene TRBJ1-2, with D uncertain. This CDR3 comprises 13 residues. Germline values: CDR1 MDHEN, CDR2 SYDVKM. V dropped 6 bases and J dropped 1 base, with 9 bases sitting between them. The CDR3 sequence is CASSGNVNYGYTF. In DNA, the CDR3 is TGTGCCAGCAGCGGGAATGTTAACTATGGCTACACCTTC.

The V gene is TRBV6-5, the J gene TRBJ1-1, with D unresolved. The CDR3 has 13 amino acids. V lost 2 bases and J 7 bases, leaving 11 bases between the germline ends. CDR1 is MNHEY, CDR2 SVGAGI, per germline. CDR3 DNA: TGTGCCAGCAGTTACACCACGAGAGGTGAAGCTTTCTTT. It specifies CASSYTTRGEAFF.

The CDR3 region has the DNA TGTGCCAGCATCCCTGGCGCAGGGGTCTACGAGCAGTACTTC. Its protein is CASIPGAGVYEQYF. The chain is built from TRBV28 and TRBJ2-7, with D possibly TRBD1 on 6 matching bases. This CDR3 has 14 amino acids. Germline loops: CDR1 MDHEN, CDR2 SYDVKM. Trimming took off 7 bases at V and 3 bases at J, with 16 bases between the two ends.

This chain uses TRBV27 with TRBJ2-2, with 10 bases identical to TRBD2. This CDR3 is 16 amino acids long. J gave up 1 base and V 5 bases, and 4 bases lay outside the gene matches. Germline CDR1 and CDR2: MNHEY and SMNVEV (reference sequence). For the CDR3, the DNA is TGTGCCAGCAGTATACTAGCGGGGATGAACACCGGGGAGCTGTTTTTT. This codes for CASSILAGMNTGELFF.

This chain uses TRBV6-4 with TRBJ2-2; 9 nucleotides agree with TRBD2. Looked up from germline, CDR1 is MRHNA and CDR2 is SNTAGT. The CDR3 is 15 amino acids. V was pared by 3 bases and J by 6 bases, with 5 bases of the junction left unmatched. CDR3 coding DNA: TGTGCCAGCAGTGAACTAGCGGGCGGGGCCGGGGAGCTGTTTTTT. The encoded protein is CASSELAGGAGELFF.

The chain uses TRBV2 and TRBJ2-7; 7 bases line up with TRBD2. Per the germline V gene, CDR1 is SNHLY and CDR2 is FYNNEI. Trimming at V came to 3 bases and at J to 6 bases, leaving 20 bases not matched to a gene. This CDR3 spans 18 amino acids. CDR3 loop: CASSERERAGVSPREQYF. The CDR3 DNA reads TGTGCCAGCAGTGAGAGGGAACGTGCGGGAGTAAGCCCGCGCGAGCAGTACTTC.

The chain is built from TRBV10-1 and TRBJ1-1; D gene unclear. CDR3 length: 15 residues. Germline V gene sequence: CDR1 WNHNN, CDR2 SYGVQD (reference sequence). V was cut by 10 bases and J by 1 base, with 19 bases left in between. The CDR3 nucleotides are TGCGCCACCAGACCATCCTCGGGCGAGAACACTGAAGCTTTCTTT. Translating gives CATRPSSGENTEAFF.

The chain couples TRBV27 to TRBJ1-1; D might be TRBD1 (5 bases). From germline, CDR1 is MNHEY and CDR2 SMNVEV (reference sequence). Trimming cost V 1 base and J 0 bases, with 12 bases left between them. The CDR3 is 16 amino acids. The chain's CDR3 is CASSLFGGLVNTEAFF. The DNA of the CDR3 is TGTGCCAGCAGTTTATTCGGGGGTTTGGTGAACACTGAAGCTTTCTTT.